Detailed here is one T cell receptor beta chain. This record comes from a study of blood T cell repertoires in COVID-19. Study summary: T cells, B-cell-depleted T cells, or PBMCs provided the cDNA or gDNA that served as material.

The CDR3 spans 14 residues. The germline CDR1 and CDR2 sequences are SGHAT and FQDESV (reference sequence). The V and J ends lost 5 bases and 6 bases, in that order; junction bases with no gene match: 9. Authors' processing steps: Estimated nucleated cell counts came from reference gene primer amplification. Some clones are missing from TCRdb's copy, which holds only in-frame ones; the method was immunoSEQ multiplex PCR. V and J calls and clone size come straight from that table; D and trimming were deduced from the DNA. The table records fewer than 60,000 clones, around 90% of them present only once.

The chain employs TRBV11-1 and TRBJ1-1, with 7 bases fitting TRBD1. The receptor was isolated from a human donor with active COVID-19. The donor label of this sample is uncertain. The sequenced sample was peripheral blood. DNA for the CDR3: TGTGCCAGCAGCCCCGCGGGACAGAGCTCTGAAGCTTTCTTT. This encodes CASSPAGQSSEAFF. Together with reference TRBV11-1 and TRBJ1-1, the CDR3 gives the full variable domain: EAEVAQSPRYKITEKSQAVAFWCDPISGHATLYWYRQILGQGPELLVQFQDESVVDDSQLPKDRFSAERLKGVDSTLKIQPAELGDSAMYLCASSPAGQSSEAFFGQGTRLTVV.